This TCR beta chain was retrieved from a study of CD8 T cells in ankylosing spondylitis. Study findings and constraints: Reportedly, significant enrichment of disease-linked clones occurred in matched ankylosing spondylitis synovial fluid. There was a TCR beta motif, made of several highly homologous variants, that appeared characteristic of ankylosing spondylitis blood. Disease-linked clones, CD8+, were relatively rare in peripheral blood.

This clonotype was seen a handful of times. Its antigen is currently unknown. TCRdb ran MiXCR on the 5' RACE reads and lists one entry per CDR3 protein. Here the sample spans 700,000 to 850,000 distinct CDR3 sequences, about 12% being singletons. V lost 4 bases and J 5 bases, leaving 11 bases between the germline ends. The CDR3 contains 12 residues. Germline loops: CDR1 SQVTM, CDR2 ANQGSEA. The gene calls are TRBV29-1 and TRBJ1-1; no reliable D call. This TCR was recovered from a male donor with ankylosing spondylitis. The sequencing sample was made of blood, either unsorted or a sorted T cell fraction (not recorded which). The CDR3 sequence: CSVGRLKTEAFF. CDR3 DNA sequence: TGCAGCGTTGGACGATTAAAAACTGAAGCTTTCTTT.